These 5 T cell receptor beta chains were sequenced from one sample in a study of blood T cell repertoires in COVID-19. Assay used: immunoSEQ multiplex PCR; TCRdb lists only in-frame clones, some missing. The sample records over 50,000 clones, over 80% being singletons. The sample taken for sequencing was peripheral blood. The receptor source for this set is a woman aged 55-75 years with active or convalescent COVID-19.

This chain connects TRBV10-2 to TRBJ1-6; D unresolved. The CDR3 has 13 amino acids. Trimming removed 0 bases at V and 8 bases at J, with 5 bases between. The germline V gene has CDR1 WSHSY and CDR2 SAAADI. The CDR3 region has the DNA TGCGCCAGCAGTGAGTCGAACTATTCACCCCTCCACTTT. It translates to CASSESNYSPLHF.

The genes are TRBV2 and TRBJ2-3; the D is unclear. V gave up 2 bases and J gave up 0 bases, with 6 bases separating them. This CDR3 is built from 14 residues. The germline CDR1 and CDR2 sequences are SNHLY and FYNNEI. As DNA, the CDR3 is TGTGCCAGCAGTGAAATCAGAAGCACAGATACGCAGTATTTT. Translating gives CASSEIRSTDTQYF. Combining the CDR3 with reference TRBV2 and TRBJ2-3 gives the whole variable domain EPEVTQTPSHQVTQMGQEVILRCVPISNHLYFYWYRQILGQKVEFLVSFYNNEISEKSEIFDDQFSVERPDGSNFTLKIRSTKLEDSAMYFCASSEIRSTDTQYFGPGTRLTVL.

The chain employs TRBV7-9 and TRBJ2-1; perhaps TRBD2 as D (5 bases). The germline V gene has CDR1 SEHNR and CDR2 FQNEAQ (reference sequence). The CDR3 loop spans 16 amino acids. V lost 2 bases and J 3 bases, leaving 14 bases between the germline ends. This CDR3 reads CASSLSRGPLYNEQFF. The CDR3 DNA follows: TGTGCCAGCAGCTTATCGAGAGGGCCCCTCTACAATGAGCAGTTCTTC.

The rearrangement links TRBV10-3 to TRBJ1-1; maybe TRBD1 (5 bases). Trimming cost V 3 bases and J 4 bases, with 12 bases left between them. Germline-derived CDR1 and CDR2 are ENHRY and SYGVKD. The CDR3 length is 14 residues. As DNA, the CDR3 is TGTGCCATCAGTGATGGCGGGGGGTCCACTGAAGCTTTCTTT. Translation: CAISDGGGSTEAFF.

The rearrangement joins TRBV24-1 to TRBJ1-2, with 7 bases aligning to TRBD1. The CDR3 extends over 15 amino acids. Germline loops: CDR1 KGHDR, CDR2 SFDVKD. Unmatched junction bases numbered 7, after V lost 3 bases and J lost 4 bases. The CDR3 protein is CATSDASQGGYGYTF. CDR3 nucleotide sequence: TGTGCCACCAGTGATGCGAGCCAGGGGGGCTATGGCTACACCTTC.